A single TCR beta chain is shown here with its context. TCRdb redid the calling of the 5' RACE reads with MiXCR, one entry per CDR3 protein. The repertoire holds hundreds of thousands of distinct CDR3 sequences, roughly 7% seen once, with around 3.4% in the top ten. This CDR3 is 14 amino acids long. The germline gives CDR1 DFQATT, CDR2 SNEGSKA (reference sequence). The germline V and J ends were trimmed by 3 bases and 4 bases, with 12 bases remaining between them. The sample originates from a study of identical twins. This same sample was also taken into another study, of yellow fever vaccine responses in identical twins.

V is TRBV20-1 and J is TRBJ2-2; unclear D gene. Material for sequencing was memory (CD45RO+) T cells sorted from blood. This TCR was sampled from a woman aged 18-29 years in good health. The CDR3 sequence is CSASSNRPTGELFF. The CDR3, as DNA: TGCAGTGCTAGTTCGAACAGACCCACCGGGGAGCTGTTTTTT.